This T cell receptor beta chain was identified during a study of control samples from healthy donors and cancer patients. V lost 5 bases to trimming and J lost 3 bases, with 13 bases between them. CDR1 and CDR2 (germline): SGHRS, YFSETQ. The CDR3 contains 14 residues. Only in-frame clones appear in the TCRdb table, and some are missing; sequencing was by immunoSEQ multiplex PCR. Of around 150,000 clones in the sample, about nine tenths are singletons; the top ten hold around 4.7%. The chain is built from TRBV5-1 and TRBJ2-3, with D tentatively TRBD1 (5 bases). The TCR sequence derives from a man aged 25 to 40 in good health. The specimen was blood. CDR3 sequence: CASRAGKETDTQYF. As DNA, the CDR3 is TGCGCCAGCAGGGCAGGGAAGGAAACAGATACGCAGTATTTT.